This T cell receptor beta chain appears in the sequencing data of a study of blood T cell repertoires in COVID-19. Sequencing used immunoSEQ multiplex PCR; TCRdb keeps in-frame clones, though not all of them. This table holds fewer than 250,000 clones, around three quarters found once. Germline lookup yields CDR1 SGHTA and CDR2 FQGNSA. CDR3 size: 16 residues. The trim removed 4 bases at V and 6 bases at J, leaving 9 bases unmatched. The TCR originated in a woman aged 50 to 60 with acute COVID-19. The material sequenced was PBMCs or T cells enriched from blood (not recorded which). The chain employs TRBV7-2 and TRBJ1-6; 7 bases are shared with TRBD1. This chain's CDR3 is CASSYRGGQTNSPLHF. The DNA of the CDR3 is TGTGCCAGCAGCTATAGAGGGGGACAGACTAATTCACCCCTCCACTTT.